A selection of T cell receptor beta chains follows, all from one sample in a study of shared clonotypes between healthy human individuals. The data were produced by immunoSEQ multiplex PCR, yet TCRdb's version contains in-frame clones alone and is incomplete. The table shows about a million clones, with 60% to 85% occurring only once. Specimen: memory CD4+ T cells sorted from blood. The source of these receptors is a man between 18 and 29 years old in good health. Each CDR3 is given with its conserved first and last residue. The order of the fields is J gene, clone size, V gene, D gene, CDR3 DNA, CDR3 protein. A D gene is named only where the DNA matches it firmly. Rows may omit the clone size; those that give it use once, few, many or a size class.

j_gene: TRBJ2-5
abundance: -
v_gene: TRBV5-6
d_gene: -
CDR3nt: TGTGCCAGCAGCTTGAAAGGCAGGGGTTACCAAGAGACCCAGTACTTC
CDR3aa: CASSLKGRGYQETQYF

j_gene: TRBJ1-1
abundance: -
v_gene: TRBV7-8
d_gene: TRBD1
CDR3nt: TGTGCCAGCAGCTTAGTACAGGGGGTCACTGAAGCTTTCTTT
CDR3aa: CASSLVQGVTEAFF

j_gene: TRBJ2-3
abundance: once
v_gene: TRBV7-6
d_gene: TRBD2
CDR3nt: TGTGCCAGCAGCTCGGCGGGAGGGCCCGCAGATACGCAGTATTTT
CDR3aa: CASSSAGGPADTQYF

j_gene: TRBJ2-2
abundance: -
v_gene: TRBV18
d_gene: TRBD2
CDR3nt: TGTGCCAGCTCACCATATAGCGGGAGGGCCACCGGGGAGCTGTTTTTT
CDR3aa: CASSPYSGRATGELFF

j_gene: TRBJ1-1
abundance: few
v_gene: TRBV30
d_gene: -
CDR3nt: TGTGCCCGAGGGGATTACACTGAAGCTTTCTTT
CDR3aa: CARGDYTEAFF

j_gene: TRBJ2-7
abundance: -
v_gene: TRBV30
d_gene: -
CDR3nt: TGTGCCTGGAGTGACGCCGGCTACGAGCAGTACTTC
CDR3aa: CAWSDAGYEQYF

j_gene: TRBJ2-2
abundance: -
v_gene: TRBV19
d_gene: TRBD1
CDR3nt: TGTGCCAGTAGCCCACTGGGACAGGGGAACACCGGGGAGCTGTTTTTT
CDR3aa: CASSPLGQGNTGELFF

j_gene: TRBJ2-2
abundance: -
v_gene: TRBV6-4
d_gene: TRBD2
CDR3nt: TGTGCCAGCAGTACCTCTGCGGGAGGCCCCGGGGAGCTGTTTTTT
CDR3aa: CASSTSAGGPGELFF

j_gene: TRBJ1-2
abundance: once
v_gene: TRBV5-1
d_gene: TRBD1
CDR3nt: TGCGCCAGCAGCTTGGAGGCGGCAGGGGGGATGACTATGAATGGCTACACCTTC
CDR3aa: CASSLEAAGGMTMNGYTF

j_gene: TRBJ2-6
abundance: -
v_gene: TRBV30
d_gene: -
CDR3nt: TGTGCCTGGAGTGTTTTTTCGTCCTTAGGGCCCAACGTCCTGACTTTC
CDR3aa: CAWSVFSSLGPNVLTF

j_gene: TRBJ1-4
abundance: -
v_gene: TRBV27
d_gene: -
CDR3nt: TGTGCCAGCAGTTTTCTTGCAACTAATGAAAAACTGTTTTTT
CDR3aa: CASSFLATNEKLFF

j_gene: TRBJ2-3
abundance: -
v_gene: TRBV6-5
d_gene: -
CDR3nt: TGTGCCAGCAGTTCCTGGCAGGGGGGCGCAGATACGCAGTATTTT
CDR3aa: CASSSWQGGADTQYF

j_gene: TRBJ1-1
abundance: few
v_gene: TRBV18
d_gene: TRBD1
CDR3nt: TGTGCCAGCTCACCCGGACAGGGGAAGCCTGAAGCTTTCTTT
CDR3aa: CASSPGQGKPEAFF

j_gene: TRBJ2-6
abundance: -
v_gene: TRBV5-1
d_gene: -
CDR3nt: TGCGCCAGCAGCTTGGCGCTCAGGAACTCTGGGGCCAACGTCCTGACTTTC
CDR3aa: CASSLALRNSGANVLTF

j_gene: TRBJ2-1
abundance: -
v_gene: TRBV13
d_gene: -
CDR3nt: TGTGCCAGCAGCTTAGATCGGAGAGCCTACAATGAGCAGTTCTTC
CDR3aa: CASSLDRRAYNEQFF

j_gene: TRBJ2-7
abundance: -
v_gene: TRBV13
d_gene: -
CDR3nt: TGTGCCAGCAGCTTAAGGCAGGGGACCTACGAGCAGTACTTC
CDR3aa: CASSLRQGTYEQYF

j_gene: TRBJ1-2
abundance: -
v_gene: TRBV27
d_gene: -
CDR3nt: TGTGCCAGCAGTCCTGGCTGGGGGGATGGCTACACCTTC
CDR3aa: CASSPGWGDGYTF

j_gene: TRBJ2-3
abundance: -
v_gene: TRBV5-6
d_gene: TRBD1
CDR3nt: TGTGCCAGCAGCTCGACAGGGTATACGCAGTATTTT
CDR3aa: CASSSTGYTQYF

j_gene: TRBJ1-3
abundance: -
v_gene: TRBV9
d_gene: -
CDR3nt: TGTGCCAGCAGCGTAGATTGGACATTCGGAAACACCATATATTTT
CDR3aa: CASSVDWTFGNTIYF

j_gene: TRBJ2-1
abundance: -
v_gene: TRBV9
d_gene: TRBD2
CDR3nt: TGTGCCAGCAACAACGGGAGGCGGGAGCAGTTCTTC
CDR3aa: CASNNGRREQFF

j_gene: TRBJ2-1
abundance: -
v_gene: TRBV9
d_gene: TRBD2
CDR3nt: TGTGCCAGCAGCGGACTAGCGGGAGGGTCCTACAATGAGCAGTTCTTC
CDR3aa: CASSGLAGGSYNEQFF

j_gene: TRBJ1-5
abundance: -
v_gene: TRBV28
d_gene: TRBD1
CDR3nt: TGTGCCAGCAGTTTTGACAGGGATTACAATCAGCCCCAGCATTTT
CDR3aa: CASSFDRDYNQPQHF

j_gene: TRBJ2-3
abundance: once
v_gene: TRBV9
d_gene: TRBD2
CDR3nt: TGTGCCAGCAGCTTTACCGGGACTAGCTCAGATACGCAGTATTTT
CDR3aa: CASSFTGTSSDTQYF

j_gene: TRBJ2-7
abundance: -
v_gene: TRBV7-6
d_gene: TRBD1
CDR3nt: TGTGCCAGCAGCTTGGGACAGACTGGTGGGGAGCAGTACTTC
CDR3aa: CASSLGQTGGEQYF